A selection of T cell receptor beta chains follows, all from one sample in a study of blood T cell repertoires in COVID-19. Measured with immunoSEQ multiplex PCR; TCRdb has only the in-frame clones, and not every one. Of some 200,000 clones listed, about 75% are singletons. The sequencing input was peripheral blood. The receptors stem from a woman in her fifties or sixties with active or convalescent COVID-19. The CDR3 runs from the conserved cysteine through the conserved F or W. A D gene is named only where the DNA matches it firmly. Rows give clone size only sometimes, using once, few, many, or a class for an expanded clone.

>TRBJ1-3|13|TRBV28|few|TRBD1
TGTGCCAGCAGTAGGACAGGGCCACACACCATATATTTT
CASSRTGPHTIYF
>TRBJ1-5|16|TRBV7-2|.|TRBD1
TGTGCCAGCAGCTTAGGGACAGGGGGCGGAGATCAGCCCCAGCATTTT
CASSLGTGGGDQPQHF
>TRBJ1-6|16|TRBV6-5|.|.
TGTGCCAGCAGTTACTCGTCCAGGGCGGGAAATTCACCCCTCCACTTT
CASSYSSRAGNSPLHF
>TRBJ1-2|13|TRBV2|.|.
TGTGCCAGGGAATCAGGACTCTTTTATGGCTACACCTTC
CARESGLFYGYTF
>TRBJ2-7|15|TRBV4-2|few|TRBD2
TGTGCCAGCCGATATGAGACTAGCGGAGGTTACGAGCAGTACTTC
CASRYETSGGYEQYF
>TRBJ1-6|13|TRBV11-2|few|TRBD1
TGTGCCAGCAGCCCCGGGACAGGGGTCGCCCTCCACTTT
CASSPGTGVALHF
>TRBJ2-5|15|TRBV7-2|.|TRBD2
TGTGCCAGCAGCCCCCGGACTAGTAAGGGGGAGACCCAGTACTTC
CASSPRTSKGETQYF
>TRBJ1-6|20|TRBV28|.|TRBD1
TGTGCCAGCAGTACATGGGCGGGACAGGGGTTTAGTTCCTATAATTCACCCCTCCACTTT
CASSTWAGQGFSSYNSPLHF
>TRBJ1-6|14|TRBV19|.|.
TGTGCCAGTAGTCTTACAGGGTATAATTCACCCCTCCACTTT
CASSLTGYNSPLHF
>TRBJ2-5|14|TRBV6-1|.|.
TGTGCCAGCAGTGAAGGGACAGTAAAAGAGACCCAGTACTTC
CASSEGTVKETQYF
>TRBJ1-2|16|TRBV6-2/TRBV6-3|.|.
TGTGCCAGCAGTTCCTTCCCGGGATTAGCTAACTATGGCTACACCTTC
CASSSFPGLANYGYTF
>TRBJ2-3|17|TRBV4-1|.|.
TGCGCCAGCAGCCAAGAAGAGCTTACCTCTAGCACAGATACGCAGTATTTT
CASSQEELTSSTDTQYF
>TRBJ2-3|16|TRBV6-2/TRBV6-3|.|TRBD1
TGTGCCAGCAGCGATAGGGGACAGGGGAAATTGGATACGCAGTATTTT
CASSDRGQGKLDTQYF
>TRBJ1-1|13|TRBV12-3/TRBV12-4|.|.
TGTGCCAGCAGTGTAACAGGTCACACTGAAGCTTTCTTT
CASSVTGHTEAFF
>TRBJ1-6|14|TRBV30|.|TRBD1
TGTGCCTGGAGTGCCGGGACAGAAAATTCACCCCTCCACTTT
CAWSAGTENSPLHF
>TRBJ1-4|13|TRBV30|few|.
TGTGCCTGGAGTGGACAGGATAATGAAAAACTGTTTTTT
CAWSGQDNEKLFF
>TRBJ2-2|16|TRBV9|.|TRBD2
TGTGCCAGCAGTTTCCGGACTAGCGGGAGGGCCGGGGAGCTGTTTTTT
CASSFRTSGRAGELFF
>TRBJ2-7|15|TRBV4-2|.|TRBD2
TGTGCCAGCAGCCCCCGGACTAGCGGGAGGAGCGAGCAGTACTTC
CASSPRTSGRSEQYF
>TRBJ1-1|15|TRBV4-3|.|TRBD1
TGCGCCAGCAGCCACCCGGACAGGGGGAACACTGAAGCTTTCTTT
CASSHPDRGNTEAFF
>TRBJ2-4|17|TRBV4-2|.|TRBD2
TGTGCCAGCAGCCAAGATCTCACTAGCGTAGCCAAAAACATTCAGTACTTC
CASSQDLTSVAKNIQYF
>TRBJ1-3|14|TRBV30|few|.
TGTGCCTGGAGTCTCCCCGCTACTGGAAACACCATATATTTT
CAWSLPATGNTIYF
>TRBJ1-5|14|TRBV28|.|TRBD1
TGTGCCAGCATGCCGGGACAGGGGAAATTGGCCCAGCATTTT
CASMPGQGKLAQHF
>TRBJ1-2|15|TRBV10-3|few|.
TGTGCCATCAGTGAGGATCGGGGGTCTAACTATGGCTACACCTTC
CAISEDRGSNYGYTF
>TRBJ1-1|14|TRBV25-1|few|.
TGTGCCAGCAGTCCACCGGGAAAGAACACTGAAGCTTTCTTT
CASSPPGKNTEAFF
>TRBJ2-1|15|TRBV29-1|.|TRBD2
TGCAGCGCAAGCGGGGGGGCCGTTTTCCGCAATGAGCAGTTCTTC
CSASGGAVFRNEQFF
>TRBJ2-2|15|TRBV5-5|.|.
TGTGCCAGCACCTCGACGGCAGGAGGGACCGGGGAGCTGTTTTTT
CASTSTAGGTGELFF
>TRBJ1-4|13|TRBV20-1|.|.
TGCAGTGCTAGTGGGCAGGGGTATGAAAAACTGTTTTTT
CSASGQGYEKLFF
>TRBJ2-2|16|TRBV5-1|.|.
TGCGCCAGCAGGCGCGCAGGCTCTACGAACACCGGGGAGCTGTTTTTT
CASRRAGSTNTGELFF
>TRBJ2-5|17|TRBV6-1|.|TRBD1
TGTGCCAGCAGTGAAGCGAAAGGACAGGGCCCCCGGTTGACCCAGTACTTC
CASSEAKGQGPRLTQYF
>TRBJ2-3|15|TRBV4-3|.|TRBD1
TGCGCCAGCAGCGAAGGACAGGGGAGCACAGATACGCAGTATTTT
CASSEGQGSTDTQYF
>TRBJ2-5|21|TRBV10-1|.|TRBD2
TGCGCCAGCAGTGATAACAGGGGGCTAACTACTAGCGGGAGAAGACAAGAGACCCAGTACTTC
CASSDNRGLTTSGRRQETQYF
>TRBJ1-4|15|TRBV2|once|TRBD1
TGTGCCAGCACCAAACAGGGACAGCCGAATGAAAAACTGTTTTTT
CASTKQGQPNEKLFF
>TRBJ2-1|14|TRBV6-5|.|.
TGTGCCAGCAGCAAAAAGTCGGGGTACAATGAGCAGTTCTTC
CASSKKSGYNEQFF
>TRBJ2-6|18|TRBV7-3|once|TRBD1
TGTGCCAGCAGCTCCGGGACAGGTTTAAGCTCTGGGGCCAACGTCCTGACTTTC
CASSSGTGLSSGANVLTF
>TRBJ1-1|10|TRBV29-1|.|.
TGCAGCGCCCAAAACACTGAAGCTTTCTTT
CSAQNTEAFF
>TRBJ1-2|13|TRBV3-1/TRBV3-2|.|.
TGTGCCAGCAGCCAGCGGTTTCGGGAGGGCTACACCTTC
CASSQRFREGYTF
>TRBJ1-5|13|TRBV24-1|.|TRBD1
TGTGCCACCAGTGCAGGGGGCAGTCAGCCCCAGCATTTT
CATSAGGSQPQHF
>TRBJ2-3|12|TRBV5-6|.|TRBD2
TGTGCCAGCGGACTAGTCACAGATACGCAGTATTTT
CASGLVTDTQYF
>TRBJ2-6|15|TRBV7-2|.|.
TGTGCCAGCAGCCCCGGAACAGGGTTTGCGAACGTCCTGACTTTC
CASSPGTGFANVLTF
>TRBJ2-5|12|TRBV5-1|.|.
TGCGCCAGCAGCTTAGCCCAAGAGACCCAGTACTTC
CASSLAQETQYF
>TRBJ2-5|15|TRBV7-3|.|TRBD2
TGTGCCAGCAGCTCCCGGGCTAGCGGGATGGAGACCCAGTACTTC
CASSSRASGMETQYF
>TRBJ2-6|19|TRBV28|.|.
TGTGCCAGCAGTACCCTCCGGCCGGGGGGCAGGCCTGGGGCCAACGTCCTGACTTTC
CASSTLRPGGRPGANVLTF
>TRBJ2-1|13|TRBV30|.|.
TGTGCCTGGAATCGGGGGTCCTACAATGAGCAGTTCTTC
CAWNRGSYNEQFF
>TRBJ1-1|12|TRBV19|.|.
TGTGCCAGTATTCTCCTGGGGGGGCGAGCTTTCTTT
CASILLGGRAFF
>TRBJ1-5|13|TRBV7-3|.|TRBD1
TGTGCCAGCAGCCTGACAGGGGGAAGGCCCCAGCATTTT
CASSLTGGRPQHF
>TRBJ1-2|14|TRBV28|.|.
TGTGCCAGTTTTATAAGGGGGTTAGGTTATGGCTACACCTTC
CASFIRGLGYGYTF
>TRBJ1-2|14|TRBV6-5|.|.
TGTGCCAGCAGTTCTGACGGGTATAACTATGGCTACACCTTC
CASSSDGYNYGYTF
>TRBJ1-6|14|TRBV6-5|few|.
TGTGCCAGCAGGGTGGGGGCGAGGACGTCACCCCTCCACTTT
CASRVGARTSPLHF